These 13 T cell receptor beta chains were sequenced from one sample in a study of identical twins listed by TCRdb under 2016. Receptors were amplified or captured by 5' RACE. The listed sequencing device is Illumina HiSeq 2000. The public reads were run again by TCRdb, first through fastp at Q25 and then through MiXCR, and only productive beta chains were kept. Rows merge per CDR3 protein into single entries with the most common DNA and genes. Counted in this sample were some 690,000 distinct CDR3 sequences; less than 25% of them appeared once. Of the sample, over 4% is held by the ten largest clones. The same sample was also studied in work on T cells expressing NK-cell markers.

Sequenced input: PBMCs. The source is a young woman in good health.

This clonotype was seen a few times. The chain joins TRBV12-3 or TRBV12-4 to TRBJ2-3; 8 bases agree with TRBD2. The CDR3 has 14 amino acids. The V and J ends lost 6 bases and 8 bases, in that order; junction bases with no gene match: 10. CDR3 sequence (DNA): TGTGCCAGCAGGGGACGGGAGGGTGGGGGTACGCAGTATTTT. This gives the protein CASRGREGGGTQYF.

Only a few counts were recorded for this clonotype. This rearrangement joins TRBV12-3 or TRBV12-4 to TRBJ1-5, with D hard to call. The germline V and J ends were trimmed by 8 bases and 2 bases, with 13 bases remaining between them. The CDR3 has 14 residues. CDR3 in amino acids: CASGNGNRNQPQHF. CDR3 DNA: TGTGCCAGCGGTAATGGTAACCGCAATCAGCCCCAGCATTTT.

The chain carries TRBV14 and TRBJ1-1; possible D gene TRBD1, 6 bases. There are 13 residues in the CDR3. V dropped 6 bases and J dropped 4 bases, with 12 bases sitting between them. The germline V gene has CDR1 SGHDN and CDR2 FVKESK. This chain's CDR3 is CASSFYRATEAFF. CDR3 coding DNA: TGTGCCAGCAGTTTTTACAGGGCCACTGAAGCTTTCTTT.

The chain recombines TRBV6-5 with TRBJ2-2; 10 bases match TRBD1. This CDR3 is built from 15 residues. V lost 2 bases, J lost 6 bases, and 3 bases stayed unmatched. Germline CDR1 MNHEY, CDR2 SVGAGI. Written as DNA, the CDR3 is TGTGCCAGCAGTTACGGGGGGACAGGGGCCGGGGAGCTGTTTTTT. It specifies CASSYGGTGAGELFF.

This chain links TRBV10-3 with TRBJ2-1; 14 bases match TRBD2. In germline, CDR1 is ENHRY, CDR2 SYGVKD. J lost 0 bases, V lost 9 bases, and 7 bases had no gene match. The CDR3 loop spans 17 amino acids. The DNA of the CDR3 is TGTGCCATACAGGGGACTAGCGGGAGTGGCTCCTACAATGAGCAGTTCTTC. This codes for CAIQGTSGSGSYNEQFF.

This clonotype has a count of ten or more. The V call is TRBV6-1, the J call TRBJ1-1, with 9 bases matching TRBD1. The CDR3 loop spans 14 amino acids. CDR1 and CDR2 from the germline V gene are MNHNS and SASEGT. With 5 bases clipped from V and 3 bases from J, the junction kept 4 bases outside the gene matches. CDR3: CASSRRQGDTEAFF. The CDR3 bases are TGTGCCAGCAGTCGACGACAGGGGGACACTGAAGCTTTCTTT.

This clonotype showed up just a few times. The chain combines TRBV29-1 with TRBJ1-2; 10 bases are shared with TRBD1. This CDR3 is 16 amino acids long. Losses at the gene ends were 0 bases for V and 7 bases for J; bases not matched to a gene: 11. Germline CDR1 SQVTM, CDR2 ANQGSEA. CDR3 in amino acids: CSVEDRFDRGLSGYTF. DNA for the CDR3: TGCAGCGTTGAAGATCGGTTCGACAGGGGGCTAAGTGGCTACACCTTC.

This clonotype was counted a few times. The CDR3 loop is CASSYRRVRAGVREQFF. The CDR3 DNA follows: TGTGCCAGCAGTTATCGTCGGGTCCGAGCGGGAGTTCGAGAGCAGTTCTTC. V gene TRBV6-5 combines with J gene TRBJ2-1; 8 bases line up with TRBD2. This CDR3 is built from 17 residues. The germline gives CDR1 MNHEY, CDR2 SVGAGI. After removal of 3 bases from V and 10 bases from J, the junction contained 17 bases not matched to a gene.

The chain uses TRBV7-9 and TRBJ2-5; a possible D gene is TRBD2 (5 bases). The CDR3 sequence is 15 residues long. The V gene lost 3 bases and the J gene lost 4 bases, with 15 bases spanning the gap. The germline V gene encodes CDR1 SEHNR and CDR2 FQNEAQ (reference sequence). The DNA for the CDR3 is TGTGCCAGCAGCTTGAGGCTAGCCGAGGGAGAGACCCAGTACTTC. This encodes CASSLRLAEGETQYF.

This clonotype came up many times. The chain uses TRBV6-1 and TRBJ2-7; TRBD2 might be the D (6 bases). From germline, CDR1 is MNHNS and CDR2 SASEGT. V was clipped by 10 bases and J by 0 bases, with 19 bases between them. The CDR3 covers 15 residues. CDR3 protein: CATLGGGSFSYEQYF. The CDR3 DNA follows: TGTGCCACGTTGGGTGGGGGGAGTTTCTCCTACGAGCAGTACTTC.

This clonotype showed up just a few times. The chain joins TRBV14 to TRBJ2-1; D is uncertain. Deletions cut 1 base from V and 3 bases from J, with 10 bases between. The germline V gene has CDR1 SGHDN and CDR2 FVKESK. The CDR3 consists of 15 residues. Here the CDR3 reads CASSQGGTVYNEQFF. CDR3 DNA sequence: TGTGCCAGCAGCCAAGGCGGAACGGTCTACAATGAGCAGTTCTTC.

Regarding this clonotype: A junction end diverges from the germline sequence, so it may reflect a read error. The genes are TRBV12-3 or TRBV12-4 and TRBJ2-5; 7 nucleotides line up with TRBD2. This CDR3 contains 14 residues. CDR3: CASSLGRGLGTQYF. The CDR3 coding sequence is TGTGCCAGCAGCTTAGGGAGGGGATTAGGGACCCAGTACTTC.

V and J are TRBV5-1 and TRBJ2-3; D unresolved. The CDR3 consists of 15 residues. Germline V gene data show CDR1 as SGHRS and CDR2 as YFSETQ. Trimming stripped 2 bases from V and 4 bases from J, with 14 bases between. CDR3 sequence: CASSFRAPPADTQYF. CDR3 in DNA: TGCGCCAGCAGCTTCCGGGCCCCACCCGCAGATACGCAGTATTTT.